Below, 23 T cell receptor beta chains from the same sample are listed, as sequenced in a study of identical twins (dated by TCRdb to about 2016). The library came from 5' RACE. TCRdb names Illumina HiSeq 2000 as the instrument used. TCRdb passed the public sequencing reads through fastp at Q25 and MiXCR, retaining productive beta sequences. Records with the same CDR3 protein are collapsed into one entry carrying the most frequent genes and DNA. Recorded for this sample are 640,000 or so distinct CDR3 sequences; 5.5% to 7.5% of them occurred a single time. The ten largest clones take up 1.5% to 2% of the sample. Specimen: naive T cells sorted from blood. Sample cell subset or site, as interpreted from the label and publication: cells isolated with a human naive T-cell isolation kit. All receptors derive from a man aged 18 to 30 in good health.

This clonotype has ten or more counts. The rearrangement joins TRBV15 to TRBJ2-7, with a possible D match to TRBD1 (6 bases). Germline CDR1 and CDR2: LNHNV and YYDKDF (reference sequence). The V end lost 0 bases, the J end lost 1 base, and 10 bases lay between the germline ends. The CDR3 extends over 15 amino acids. The CDR3 nucleotides are TGTGCCACCAGCAGAGACAGGGGTCCTTCCTACGAGCAGTACGTC. Its translation is CATSRDRGPSYEQYV.

Ten or more counts support this clonotype. CDR3 protein: CASSLDRGSEAFF. The CDR3 DNA sequence: TGTGCCAGCAGTTTAGATCGTGGATCTGAAGCTTTCTTT. V and J are TRBV12-3 or TRBV12-4 and TRBJ1-1; D unclear. The germline V and J ends were trimmed by 1 base and 6 bases, with 9 bases remaining between them. The CDR3 spans 13 residues.

This clonotype came up many times. DNA of the CDR3: TGTGCCACCAGCAGAGCAGGGACAGGGCAATTCGAGCAGTACTTC. Translation gives CATSRAGTGQFEQYF. The chain is built from TRBV15 and TRBJ2-7; 9 nucleotides align to TRBD1. V dropped 1 base and J dropped 6; count of bases not matched to a gene: 7. Germline lookup yields CDR1 LNHNV and CDR2 YYDKDF (reference sequence). This CDR3 has 15 residues.

This clonotype was detected ten times or more. The V gene is TRBV20-1, the J gene TRBJ1-5; a possible D gene is TRBD1 (6 bases). This CDR3 spans 16 amino acids. Trimming took 6 bases from V and 0 from J, leaving 18 bases between them. The germline V gene has CDR1 DFQATT and CDR2 SNEGSKA (reference sequence). The DNA of the CDR3 is TGCAGTGCCCCCTCAGGCAAGGGGGGTAGCAATCAGCCCCAGCATTTT. Amino acid sequence: CSAPSGKGGSNQPQHF.

This clonotype was observed a handful of times. CDR3 region: CAISEYTNQPQHF. DNA for the CDR3: TGTGCCATCAGTGAGTACACAAATCAGCCCCAGCATTTT. V and J are TRBV10-3 and TRBJ1-5, with no clear D. This CDR3 is built from 13 residues. Deletions cut 1 base from V and 4 bases from J, with 5 bases between. Germline CDR1 ENHRY, CDR2 SYGVKD.

The chain carries TRBV7-9 and TRBJ1-5, with D tentatively TRBD1 (5 bases). Germline V lookup: CDR1 SEHNR, CDR2 FQNEAQ (reference sequence). The V gene lost 3 bases and the J gene lost 5 bases, with 11 bases spanning the gap. CDR3 length: 14 amino acids. CDR3 bases: TGTGCCAGCAGCTTGGTAAGGGACGATCAGCCCCAGCATTTT. Translated: CASSLVRDDQPQHF.

Many counts were recorded for this clonotype. The chain has TRBV7-3 and TRBJ2-2, with a tentative D call TRBD2 (6 bases). The CDR3 runs 16 residues. Germline V lookup: CDR1 SGHTA, CDR2 FQGTGA. Trimming left V 1 base short and J 1 base short, with 10 bases between. The CDR3 nucleotides are TGTGCCAGCAGCTTAAACCCCGGGGGGAACACCGGGGAGCTGTTTTTT. It is translated as CASSLNPGGNTGELFF.

The rearrangement links TRBV6-5 to TRBJ1-1, with no clear D. V shed 2 bases and J shed 1 base, with 8 bases lying between them. This CDR3 is built from 14 residues. Germline CDR1 is MNHEY and CDR2 is SVGAGI. The CDR3 is CASSYKAPNTEAFF. Here the CDR3 DNA reads TGTGCCAGCAGTTACAAGGCGCCGAACACTGAAGCTTTCTTT.

This sequence joins TRBV3-1 and TRBJ1-6, with D possibly being TRBD1 (6 bases). Trimming left V 1 base short and J 14 bases short, with 9 bases between. Per the germline V gene, CDR1 is LGHDT and CDR2 is YNNKEL (reference sequence). The CDR3 is 12 residues long. CDR3 residues: CASSQARTALHF. CDR3 in DNA: TGTGCCAGCAGCCAAGCAAGGACAGCCCTCCACTTT.

Only a few counts were recorded for this clonotype. The CDR3 sequence: CASSTGGIGPQHF. The CDR3 bases are TGTGCCAGCAGTACCGGGGGGATCGGGCCCCAGCATTTT. V gene TRBV6-1 combines with J gene TRBJ1-5, with D tentatively TRBD1 (5 bases). V gave up 5 bases and J gave up 9 bases, with 14 bases separating them. Germline CDR1 reads MNHNS; CDR2 reads SASEGT. This CDR3 region has 13 residues.

This sequence joins TRBV14 and TRBJ2-7; D is perhaps TRBD2 (6 bases). V lost 2 bases, J lost 0 bases, and 11 bases lay in between. Germline lookup yields CDR1 SGHDN and CDR2 FVKESK. This CDR3 is 15 amino acids long. The CDR3 nucleotides read TGTGCCAGCAGCCAATTGGAGGGGACCTCCTACGAGCAGTACTTC. It specifies CASSQLEGTSYEQYF.

In its sample, this clonotype was seen many times. The CDR3 region is CSAKLPGQIEAFF. CDR3 bases: TGCAGTGCTAAGTTACCGGGACAGATTGAAGCTTTCTTT. The chain couples TRBV20-1 to TRBJ1-1; 7 positions match TRBD1. CDR3 length: 13 amino acids. Germline CDR1 DFQATT, CDR2 SNEGSKA (reference sequence). Trimming cost V 4 bases and J 7 bases; bases outside gene matches: 9.

This clonotype was observed at least ten times. V is TRBV6-6 and J is TRBJ2-7; no definite D call. The CDR3 has 9 amino acids. Germline CDR1 is MNHNY and CDR2 is SVGAGI (reference sequence). DNA of the CDR3: TGTGCCAGCACTTACGAGCAGTACGTC. Translating gives CASTYEQYV.

This clonotype was observed many times. One end of the junction varies from germline; a read error may be responsible. The CDR3 sequence is CASSHQSGRAYNEQFF. DNA of the CDR3: TGTGCCAGCAGTCATCAGAGCGGGAGGGCCTATAATGAGCAGTTCTTC. This rearrangement joins TRBV28 to TRBJ2-1, with 10 positions matching TRBD2. Germline V gives CDR1 MDHEN, CDR2 SYDVKM. The CDR3 is 16 residues long.

This clonotype was observed many times. The rearrangement joins TRBV5-1 to TRBJ2-7; 8 positions agree with TRBD2. J lost 1 base, V lost 0 bases, and 0 bases had no gene match. This CDR3 comprises 14 residues. Germline V gene lookup returns CDR1 SGHRS and CDR2 YFSETQ. In DNA form, the CDR3 reads TGCGCCAGCAGCTTGGCGGGGGGGTCCTACGAGCAGTACTTC. Translating gives CASSLAGGSYEQYF. The full variable domain, rest sourced from reference TRBV5-1 and TRBJ2-7, is KAGVTQTPRYLIKTRGQQVTLSCSPISGHRSVSWYQQTPGQGLQFLFEYFSETQRNKGNFPGRFSGRQFSNSRSEMNVSTLELGDSALYLCASSLAGGSYEQYFGPGTRLTVT.

This clonotype was picked up a small number of times. The rearrangement links TRBV7-9 to TRBJ2-1; D is possibly TRBD2 (6 bases). The CDR3 contains 16 residues. V was shortened by 5 bases and J by 4 bases, with 18 bases between the two germline ends. Germline V lookup: CDR1 SEHNR, CDR2 FQNEAQ (reference sequence). CDR3 DNA: TGTGCCAGCAGCGGACCGGGACTGGGCAAGTACAATGAGCAGTTCTTC. Translation gives CASSGPGLGKYNEQFF.

The chain employs TRBV27 and TRBJ2-7; maybe TRBD2 (6 bases). Germline V lookup: CDR1 MNHEY, CDR2 SMNVEV (reference sequence). The CDR3 has 14 amino acids. Trimming shortened V by 0 bases and J by 6 bases, and 12 bases separated the two germline ends. Here the CDR3 reads CASSLSNLGGEQYF. CDR3 coding DNA: TGTGCCAGCAGTTTATCGAATCTGGGGGGCGAGCAGTACTTC.

J is TRBJ2-2 and V is TRBV6-5, with TRBD2 matching 11 bases. Germline trimming cut 0 bases from V and 7 bases from J; bases unmatched to any gene: 10. Germline V gives CDR1 MNHEY, CDR2 SVGAGI. The CDR3 covers 18 residues. CDR3 sequence (DNA): TGTGCCAGCAGTTACTCAATAGCGGGAGGGACGGGGAGCGGGGAGCTGTTTTTT. Translation gives CASSYSIAGGTGSGELFF.

This clonotype showed up many times. The rearrangement links TRBV20-1 to TRBJ1-1; D unresolved. Germline loops: CDR1 DFQATT, CDR2 SNEGSKA (reference sequence). V was cut by 1 base and J by 1 base, with 7 bases left in between. CDR3 length: 13 amino acids. This chain's CDR3 is CSARADGNTEAFF. The CDR3 DNA sequence: TGCAGTGCTAGAGCGGACGGGAACACTGAAGCTTTCTTT.

The V and J genes are TRBV20-1 and TRBJ1-5; possible D gene TRBD1, 6 bases. Trimming shortened V by 1 base and J by 4 bases, and 17 bases separated the two germline ends. Germline CDR1 is DFQATT and CDR2 is SNEGSKA (reference sequence). This CDR3 spans 16 amino acids. CDR3 protein: CSARAPRQVPNQPQHF. DNA for the CDR3: TGCAGTGCTAGAGCCCCCCGACAGGTCCCAAATCAGCCCCAGCATTTT.

This clonotype came up a few times. The chain is built from TRBV5-1 and TRBJ2-3, with D unclear. The V gene lost 2 bases and the J gene lost 2 bases, with 12 bases spanning the gap. The CDR3 extends over 15 amino acids. CDR1 and CDR2 (germline): SGHRS, YFSETQ. The CDR3 nucleotides are TGCGCCAGCAGCTTTCTGTCAGGAGCCACAGATACGCAGTATTTT. Amino acid sequence: CASSFLSGATDTQYF.

This clonotype was counted many times. The J gene is TRBJ2-2, the V gene TRBV10-2; TRBD1 aligns across 8 bases. The V and J ends lost 7 bases and 5 bases, in that order; junction bases with no gene match: 12. The V gene's germline CDR1 is WSHSY and CDR2 SAAADI. CDR3 length: 16 residues. The CDR3 region has the DNA TGCGCCAGCAACCCAGACAGGGGTAGAAAAACCGGGGAGCTGTTTTTT. It translates to CASNPDRGRKTGELFF.

The chain recombines TRBV7-9 with TRBJ2-7; D ambiguous. V was clipped by 5 bases and J by 9 bases, with 23 bases between them. This CDR3 is 15 amino acids long. CDR1 and CDR2 from the germline V gene are SEHNR and FQNEAQ (reference sequence). CDR3 sequence reads: CASSPKAQSKIGQYF. The DNA of the CDR3 is TGTGCCAGCAGCCCAAAGGCGCAATCGAAGATAGGGCAGTACTTC.